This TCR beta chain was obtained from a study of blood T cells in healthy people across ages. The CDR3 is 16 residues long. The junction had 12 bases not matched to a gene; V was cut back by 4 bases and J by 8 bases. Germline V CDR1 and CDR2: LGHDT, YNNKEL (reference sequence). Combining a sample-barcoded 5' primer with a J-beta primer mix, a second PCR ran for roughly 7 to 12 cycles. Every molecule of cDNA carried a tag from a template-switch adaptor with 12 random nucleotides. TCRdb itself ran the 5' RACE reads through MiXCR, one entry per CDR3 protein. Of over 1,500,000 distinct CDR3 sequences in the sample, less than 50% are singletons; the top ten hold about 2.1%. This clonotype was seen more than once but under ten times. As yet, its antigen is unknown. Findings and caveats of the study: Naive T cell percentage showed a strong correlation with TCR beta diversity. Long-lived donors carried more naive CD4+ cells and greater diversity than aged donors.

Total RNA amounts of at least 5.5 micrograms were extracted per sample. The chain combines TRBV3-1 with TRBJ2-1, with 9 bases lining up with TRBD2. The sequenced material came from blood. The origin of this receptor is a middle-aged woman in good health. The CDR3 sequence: CASSPFVGRGGYEQFF. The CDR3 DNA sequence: TGTGCCAGCAGCCCGTTTGTAGGGCGGGGGGGCTATGAGCAGTTCTTC.